This entry lists 28 T cell receptor beta chains sequenced from one sample in a study of T cell responses to AZD1222 COVID-19 vaccine. Sequencing used immunoSEQ multiplex PCR; TCRdb keeps in-frame clones, though not all of them. In the table there are 80,000 to 100,000 clones, roughly 85% of which are singletons. The specimen comprised peripheral blood, sampled on day 0 of AZD1222 vaccination. The receptor source for this set is an adult in good health.

The CDR3 DNA reads TGTGCCACCAGCAGACAAACCGGGACAGGGTATGGCTACACCTTC. It yields the protein CATSRQTGTGYGYTF. The chain carries TRBV15 and TRBJ1-2, with 9 bases aligning to TRBD1. The V gene's germline CDR1 is LNHNV and CDR2 YYDKDF (reference sequence). After removal of 2 bases from V and 5 bases from J, the junction contained 6 bases not matched to a gene. The length of the CDR3 is 15 residues.

The chain joins TRBV29-1 to TRBJ2-3; perhaps TRBD1 as D (6 bases). The CDR3 spans 14 residues. The germline CDR1 and CDR2 sequences are SQVTM and ANQGSEA. Trimming left V 6 bases short and J 0 bases short, with 13 bases between. As DNA, the CDR3 is TGCAGCGTAAGGCCCGGGACAAGCACAGATACGCAGTATTTT. Translation gives CSVRPGTSTDTQYF.

This sequence joins TRBV29-1 and TRBJ2-1; no definite D call. Germline V gene lookup returns CDR1 SQVTM and CDR2 ANQGSEA. The germline V and J ends were trimmed by 7 bases and 4 bases, with 5 bases remaining between them. The CDR3 length is 10 residues. The CDR3 DNA follows: TGCAGCGGGTATTACAATGAGCAGTTCTTC. Protein sequence: CSGYYNEQFF.

The chain carries TRBV5-8 and TRBJ1-1; a weak D match, TRBD1 (5 bases). Trimming removed 7 bases at V and 7 bases at J, with 8 bases between. Per germline, CDR1 SGHTS and CDR2 YDEGEE. CDR3 length equals 10 residues. The CDR3 bases are TGTGCCAGCCGGAGGGGTGAAGCTTTCTTT. The encoded protein is CASRRGEAFF.

The chain combines TRBV11-1 with TRBJ2-2, with no clear D. V gave up 4 bases and J gave up 7 bases, with 13 bases separating them. In germline, CDR1 is SGHAT, CDR2 FQDESV (reference sequence). The length of the CDR3 is 14 residues. The CDR3 is CASSYRPERGELFF. The CDR3 DNA reads as TGTGCCAGCAGCTACAGACCAGAACGCGGGGAGCTGTTTTTT.

The chain carries TRBV15 and TRBJ1-1; D remains unclear. V lost 3 bases to trimming and J lost 8 bases, with 13 bases between them. The length of the CDR3 is 13 residues. Germline CDR1 LNHNV, CDR2 YYDKDF (reference sequence). The CDR3, as DNA: TGTGCCACCAGCAGGGCAGGAACACCCGAAGCTTTCTTT. Encoded protein: CATSRAGTPEAFF.

The J gene is TRBJ1-6, the V gene TRBV2; D may be TRBD1 (5 bases). The V gene's germline CDR1 is SNHLY and CDR2 FYNNEI. The CDR3 covers 15 residues. V was cut by 7 bases and J by 6 bases, with 16 bases left in between. This chain's CDR3 is CASKLLTGGNSPLHF. Written as DNA, the CDR3 is TGTGCCAGCAAACTCCTGACCGGGGGTAATTCACCCCTCCACTTT. Together with reference TRBV2 and TRBJ1-6, the CDR3 gives the full variable domain: EPEVTQTPSHQVTQMGQEVILRCVPISNHLYFYWYRQILGQKVEFLVSFYNNEISEKSEIFDDQFSVERPDGSNFTLKIRSTKLEDSAMYFCASKLLTGGNSPLHFGNGTRLTVT.

The V call is TRBV10-3, the J call TRBJ1-5; D call uncertain. The V end lost 6 bases, the J end lost 2 bases, and 14 bases lay between the germline ends. Per germline, CDR1 ENHRY and CDR2 SYGVKD. The CDR3 has 15 residues. DNA of the CDR3: TGTGCCATCAGGGACGACTCTCGGGGCAATCAGCCCCAGCATTTT. Amino acids: CAIRDDSRGNQPQHF.

The gene calls are TRBV12-3 or TRBV12-4 and TRBJ2-7; D is possibly TRBD1 (5 bases). CDR3 length: 11 amino acids. V dropped 7 bases and J dropped 5 bases, with 9 bases sitting between them. The CDR3 nucleotides read TGTGCCAGCACCGCAGGGCACGAGCAGTACTTC. Encoded protein: CASTAGHEQYF.

This chain links TRBV12-5 with TRBJ1-4; 8 bases line up with TRBD1. Germline values: CDR1 LGHNT, CDR2 FRNRAP. This CDR3 has 16 residues. J lost 0 bases, V lost 7 bases, and 7 bases had no gene match. The CDR3 loop is CASALTGVSTNEKLFF. The CDR3 bases are TGTGCTAGTGCCCTGACAGGGGTGTCAACTAATGAAAAACTGTTTTTT.

For the CDR3, the DNA is TGTGCCAGCAGCTTATCAGGGAATGGCTACACCTTC. As protein: CASSLSGNGYTF. The chain has TRBV7-8 and TRBJ1-2, with D tentatively TRBD1 (5 bases). Germline assignment: CDR1 SGHVS and CDR2 FQNEAQ. The length of the CDR3 is 12 residues. V lost 2 bases and J 6 bases, leaving 7 bases between the germline ends.

The chain links TRBV4-2 to TRBJ2-1; tentatively, D is TRBD2 (5 bases). CDR3 length: 15 residues. Germline CDR1 LGHNA, CDR2 YNFKEQ. The germline V and J ends were trimmed by 2 bases and 7 bases, with 15 bases remaining between them. CDR3 region: CASSQMGEGRNEQFF. The CDR3 DNA sequence: TGTGCCAGCAGCCAAATGGGCGAGGGTCGAAATGAGCAGTTCTTC.

This rearrangement joins TRBV29-1 to TRBJ2-7; 8 positions match TRBD2. Losses at the gene ends were 4 bases for V and 4 bases for J; bases not matched to a gene: 9. Germline V gene sequence: CDR1 SQVTM, CDR2 ANQGSEA. The CDR3 length is 14 residues. CDR3 coding DNA: TGCAGCGTTGCCCCTAGCGGGCGCCCTTACGAGCAGTACTTC. Translating gives CSVAPSGRPYEQYF.

The chain is built from TRBV27 and TRBJ1-5; D unresolved. From germline, CDR1 is MNHEY and CDR2 SMNVEV (reference sequence). V dropped 5 bases and J dropped 5 bases, with 16 bases sitting between them. This CDR3 region has 15 residues. Here the CDR3 reads CASSPSPGFHQPQHF. CDR3 bases: TGTGCCAGCAGTCCCTCACCAGGTTTTCATCAGCCCCAGCATTTT.

The table lists this clone with a few counts. The chain joins TRBV7-9 to TRBJ2-7; 9 nucleotides agree with TRBD1. CDR3 length: 13 residues. The V gene end was trimmed by 4 bases and the J gene end by 6 bases; junction bases not matched to a gene: 4. The germline V gene has CDR1 SEHNR and CDR2 FQNEAQ (reference sequence). The CDR3 region is CASSSQDRGEQYF. The CDR3 nucleotides read TGTGCCAGCAGCTCCCAGGACAGGGGCGAGCAGTACTTC.

The V gene is TRBV28, the J gene TRBJ1-1; 8 bases are a match to TRBD1. After removal of 6 bases from V and 4 bases from J, the junction contained 7 bases not matched to a gene. The CDR3 extends over 14 amino acids. Germline V gives CDR1 MDHEN, CDR2 SYDVKM. CDR3 in DNA: TGTGCCAGCAGGCCAGGGGGCTTGATCACTGAAGCTTTCTTT. This encodes CASRPGGLITEAFF.

The genes are TRBV24-1 and TRBJ1-5, with no clear D. In germline, CDR1 is KGHDR, CDR2 SFDVKD. The germline V and J ends were trimmed by 9 bases and 11 bases, with 7 bases remaining between them. CDR3 size: 9 residues. The CDR3 DNA follows: TGTGCCACCCAAATAACCCAGCATTTT. Translating it yields CATQITQHF.

The chain is built from TRBV3-1 (or the pseudogene TRBV3-2) and TRBJ2-5; no reliable D call. Germline-derived CDR1 and CDR2 are LGHDT and YNNKEL (reference sequence). CDR3 length: 12 residues. V lost 1 base and J 5 bases, leaving 5 bases between the germline ends. The CDR3 loop reads CASSQGRETQYF. DNA of the CDR3: TGTGCCAGCAGCCAAGGTCGGGAGACCCAGTACTTC.

The genes are TRBV5-3 and TRBJ2-7, with D hard to call. TRBV5-3 is annotated as an ORF whose role is uncertain. V shed 1 base and J shed 2 bases, with 7 bases lying between them. This CDR3 is 13 amino acids long. CDR3 in amino acids: CARSLNNTYEQYF. DNA of the CDR3: TGTGCCAGAAGCTTGAACAACACCTACGAGCAGTACTTC.

This chain connects TRBV27 to TRBJ2-1; D is undetermined. Trimming cost V 5 bases and J 5 bases, with 16 bases left between them. The CDR3 loop spans 15 amino acids. Germline V lookup: CDR1 MNHEY, CDR2 SMNVEV (reference sequence). The CDR3 region has the DNA TGTGCCAGCAGTCTCGACGGAGCTACAGACAATGAGCAGTTCTTC. Residues: CASSLDGATDNEQFF.

In this sample, this clone turned up once. Other DNA sequences of this sample code for an identical CDR3. This sequence joins TRBV2 and TRBJ2-2, with 7 nucleotides matching TRBD1. The CDR3 has 14 amino acids. Germline assignment: CDR1 SNHLY and CDR2 FYNNEI. V was clipped by 6 bases and J by 5 bases; unmatched bases: 6. CDR3 region: CASREQGPTGELFF. The CDR3 nucleotides are TGTGCCAGCAGGGAACAGGGGCCTACCGGGGAGCTGTTTTTT.

This chain connects TRBV5-6 to TRBJ1-2; D not resolved. Germline V CDR1 and CDR2: SGHDT, YYEEEE. V was shortened by 4 bases and J by 3 bases, with 10 bases between the two germline ends. The CDR3 has 13 amino acids. CDR3 amino acids: CASSPGRHYGYTF. The CDR3 nucleotides read TGTGCCAGCAGCCCAGGCAGGCACTATGGCTACACCTTC.

The J gene is TRBJ1-4, the V gene TRBV6-5, with TRBD1 matching 8 bases. V was pared by 7 bases and J by 4 bases, with 8 bases of the junction left unmatched. There are 15 residues in the CDR3. Germline lookup yields CDR1 MNHEY and CDR2 SVGAGI. Here the CDR3 reads CASNLRTGLNEKLFF. Written as DNA, the CDR3 is TGTGCCAGCAATTTAAGGACAGGGCTTAATGAAAAACTGTTTTTT.

This chain connects TRBV7-9 to TRBJ1-2; D is perhaps TRBD1 (6 bases). Germline loops: CDR1 SEHNR, CDR2 FQNEAQ (reference sequence). This CDR3 region has 16 residues. With 4 bases removed from V and 0 bases from J, the gap between germline ends came to 15 bases. Here the CDR3 reads CASSSDSIYSNYGYTF. The CDR3, as DNA: TGTGCCAGCAGCTCGGACAGTATTTACTCTAACTATGGCTACACCTTC.

The chain joins TRBV14 to TRBJ1-2; TRBD1 matches at 8 bases. The ends lost 1 base at V and 6 bases at J; junction bases unmatched: 7. The CDR3 contains 15 residues. Germline V CDR1 and CDR2: SGHDN, FVKESK. CDR3 in amino acids: CASSQVPGGFDGYTF. The CDR3 bases are TGTGCCAGCAGCCAAGTTCCAGGGGGCTTCGATGGCTACACCTTC.

This clone is a singleton in its sample. The rearrangement uses TRBV5-6 and TRBJ1-1; 9 nucleotides match TRBD1. Germline V gene sequence: CDR1 SGHDT, CDR2 YYEEEE. The length of the CDR3 is 15 residues. The V segment lost 2 bases and the J segment 3 bases; nucleotides outside the gene matches: 5. The CDR3 region is CASSFRQGVDTEAFF. The CDR3 DNA reads as TGTGCCAGCAGCTTCCGACAGGGGGTCGACACTGAAGCTTTCTTT.

This clone has a handful of counts. The J gene is TRBJ2-7, the V gene TRBV7-8; 7 positions match TRBD2. The CDR3 has 15 residues. From germline, CDR1 is SGHVS and CDR2 FQNEAQ. The trim removed 6 bases at V and 1 base at J, leaving 9 bases unmatched. The CDR3 region is CASSRRAGDSYEQYF. Here the CDR3 DNA reads TGTGCCAGCAGTCGGAGGGCGGGAGATTCCTACGAGCAGTACTTC.

This chain connects TRBV7-2 to TRBJ2-6; 9 positions match TRBD2. V shed 5 bases, J shed 0 bases, and the junction held 2 bases outside the gene matches. The CDR3 covers 16 residues. In germline, CDR1 is SGHTA, CDR2 FQGNSA. The CDR3 here is CASSPTSGSGANVLTF. CDR3 coding DNA: TGTGCCAGCAGCCCGACTAGCGGCTCTGGGGCCAACGTCCTGACTTTC.